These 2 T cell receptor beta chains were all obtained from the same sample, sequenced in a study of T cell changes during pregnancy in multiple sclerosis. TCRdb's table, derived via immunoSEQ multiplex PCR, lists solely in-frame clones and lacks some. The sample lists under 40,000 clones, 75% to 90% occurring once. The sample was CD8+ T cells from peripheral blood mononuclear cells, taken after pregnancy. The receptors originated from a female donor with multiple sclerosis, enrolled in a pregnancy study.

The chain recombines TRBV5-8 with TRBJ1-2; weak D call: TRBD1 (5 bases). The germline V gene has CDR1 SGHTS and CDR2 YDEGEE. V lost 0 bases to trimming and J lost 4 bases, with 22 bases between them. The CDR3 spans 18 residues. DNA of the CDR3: TGTGCCAGCAGCTTGGAACGGACAAACCGCGGTTTTCTCTATGGCTACACCTTC. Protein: CASSLERTNRGFLYGYTF.

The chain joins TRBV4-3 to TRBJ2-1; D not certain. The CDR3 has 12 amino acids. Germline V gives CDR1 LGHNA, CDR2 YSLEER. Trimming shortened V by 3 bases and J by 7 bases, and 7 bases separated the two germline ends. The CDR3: CASSHTANEQFF. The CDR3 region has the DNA TGCGCCAGCAGCCACACAGCTAATGAGCAGTTCTTC.